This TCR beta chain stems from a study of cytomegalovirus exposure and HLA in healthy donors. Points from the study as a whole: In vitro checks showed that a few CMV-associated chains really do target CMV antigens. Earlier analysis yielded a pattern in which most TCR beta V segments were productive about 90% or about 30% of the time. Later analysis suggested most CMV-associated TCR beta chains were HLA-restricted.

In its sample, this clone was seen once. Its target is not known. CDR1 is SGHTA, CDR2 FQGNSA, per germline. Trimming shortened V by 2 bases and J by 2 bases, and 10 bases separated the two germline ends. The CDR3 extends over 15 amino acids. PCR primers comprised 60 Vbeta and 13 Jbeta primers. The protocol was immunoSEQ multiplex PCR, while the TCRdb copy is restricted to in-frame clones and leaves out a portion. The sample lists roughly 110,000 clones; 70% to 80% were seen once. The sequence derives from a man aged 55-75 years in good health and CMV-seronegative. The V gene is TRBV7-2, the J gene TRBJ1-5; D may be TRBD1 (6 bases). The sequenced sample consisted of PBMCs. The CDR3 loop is CASSLIRGGNQPQHF. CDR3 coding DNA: TGTGCCAGCAGCTTAATCAGGGGAGGCAATCAGCCCCAGCATTTT.